The rows below give T cell receptor beta chains drawn from one sample of a study of cytomegalovirus exposure and HLA in healthy donors. TCRdb's table, derived via immunoSEQ multiplex PCR, lists solely in-frame clones and lacks some. The repertoire holds approximately 180,000 clones, around 81% seen once, with approximately 1.8% in the top ten. The sample was PBMCs. The receptors derive from a man aged 18 to 30 in good health and CMV-seronegative. The CDR3 runs from the conserved cysteine through the conserved F or W. Not every row has a clone size; where given, it reads once, few, many or a size class.

abundance,j_gene,v_gene,CDR3aa
few,TRBJ2-1,TRBV4-2,CASSQGVADYNEQFF
-,TRBJ2-5,TRBV7-7,CASSFLLAGQETQYF
-,TRBJ1-4,TRBV29-1,CSVAQTGVNEKLFF
-,TRBJ2-7,TRBV6-5,CASSSPGTYTYEQYF
-,TRBJ2-7,TRBV5-6,CASSFSSGNSYEQYF
-,TRBJ2-5,TRBV7-9,CASSRQETQYF
-,TRBJ1-1,TRBV5-1,CASSFRDRNTEAFF
-,TRBJ1-2,TRBV7-2,CASSSHRDRGSYGYTF
-,TRBJ2-5,TRBV2,CASYGPSFRGKTQYF
-,TRBJ1-4,TRBV5-1,CASSLRGRRDEKLFF
-,TRBJ2-7,TRBV7-2,CASSGRGSSYEQYF
-,TRBJ1-2,TRBV10-1,CASSESDRARISGYTF
-,TRBJ2-3,TRBV6-4,CASSEALAGGPDTQYF
-,TRBJ2-2,TRBV18,CASSETANTGELFF
-,TRBJ2-7,TRBV11-3,CASSFQASHEQYF
-,TRBJ1-6,TRBV7-9,CSSSLGAGISYNSPLHF
-,TRBJ2-1,TRBV7-9,CASSSGTSGHNEQFF
-,TRBJ2-6,TRBV7-9,CSSSAQMTSSGANVLTF
-,TRBJ2-7,TRBV2,CASSGPTSGHYEQYF